This TCR beta chain was obtained from a study of Ad26.COV2.S vaccination and SARS-CoV-2 variants (dated by TCRdb to 2020 to 2022). Some background on the complete study: Vaccine-arm donors were drawn from COV1001, a multicentre, randomized, double-blind, placebo-controlled phase I-IIa trial of Ad26.COV2.S in healthy adults. Dosing of Ad26.COV2.S was intramuscular, at either 5x10^10 or 1x10^11 viral particles, delivered as one shot or as two shots spaced 56 days apart. TCRbeta repertoire sequencing was used to assess the specificity and breadth of SARS-CoV-2-reactive T cell receptors after Ad26.COV2.S vaccination. The TCR-sequenced set comprised around 30 samples: about 19 Ad26.COV2.S vaccine recipients, 5 placebo recipients and 8 SARS-CoV-2 convalescent individuals. Trial participants were randomized into five groups of five: low-dose or high-dose Ad26.COV2.S given once or twice, or placebo on both occasions. Blinding of investigators to trial group allocation was maintained during experiments and outcome assessment.

About this clone itself: The antigen it binds to is not known. No much larger clone exists at a distance of one base, and base qualities are not known. Other DNA sequences of this sample code for an identical CDR3.

The label giving this sample's treatment or condition can be read as: 19 received Ad26.COV2.S at low or high dose, single or two shots; about five received placebo; per-sample allocation not given. Repertoires of vaccine and placebo recipients were sequenced from samples collected on day 63 after the first injection. In Cohort 1b, about 27 adults aged 18-55 years were enrolled at a single site in Boston, USA, between 29 July and 7 August 2020. Ad26.COV2.S was a replication-incompetent adenovirus type 26 vector that expressed a prefusion-stabilized SARS-CoV-2 spike protein derived from the original Wuhan strain. The germline V gene yields KGHSH for CDR1 and LQKENI for CDR2. Ends trimmed: V by 3 bases, J by 3 bases; bases unmatched to a gene: 1. The CDR3 has 13 amino acids, counting the end cysteine and phenylalanine. Only CDR3 DNA is held: 39 bases, read in frame from base 1. The immunoSEQ Assay was the method used to sequence TCRbeta CDR3 regions. After extraction, genomic DNA underwent amplification by bias-controlled multiplex PCR, followed by high-throughput sequencing. Turning to the authors' computational methods: To quantify the absolute abundance of every unique TCRbeta CDR3 region, sequences were collapsed and filtered. T cell fraction was estimated by normalizing TCRbeta template counts to usable DNA, with usable DNA measured through amplification of reference genes found in all nucleated cells. Repertoire TCRs were annotated as SARS-CoV-2-specific by exact matching of V gene, CDR3 amino acid sequence and J gene to a known reactive TCR set. The reference SARS-CoV-2 TCR set came from MIRA and was filtered for enrichment in COVID-19-positive ImmuneCODE repertoires, removing public or cross-reactive TCRs. Based on the MIRA antigens, annotated TCRs were further analysed at the level of specific ORF or position within ORF. Breadth was defined as annotated unique rearrangements over total unique productive rearrangements; depth was the summed frequency of those rearrangements. Group comparisons of TCR breadth used two-sided Wilcoxon rank-sum tests. The table comes from immuneACCESS by way of TCRdb, which keeps in-frame sequences with V and J called. Part of the clones is missing from these tables; in studies checked, under half for an unresolved V gene and the rest for unknown reasons. V, J and clone size reflect that table, while D and trimming were determined from the DNA. This sample lists about 280,000 clones; around 87% were detected once. The ten largest account for 3% to 4% of the sample.

General conclusions and limits of the study: After vaccination, spike-specific CD8+ and CD4+ T cell responses were reported to show substantial breadth. Non-spike TCR breadth was comparable between vaccine and placebo recipients, consistent with the vaccine containing only spike. The authors noted that the TCR breadth and depth analyses may have underestimated total T cell responses. Compared with placebo recipients, Ad26.COV2.S recipients showed higher spike-specific TCR breadth (P = 0.0014). The study was not powered to compare responses between vaccine doses or regimens.

The sequence was collected from a person aged 18-60 years who received the Ad26.COV2.S COVID-19 vaccine or a placebo. Sequencing was performed on peripheral blood, taken in a trial of Ad26.COV2.S vaccine versus placebo. The V gene is TRBV18 and the J gene is TRBJ1-2; 7 central nucleotides agree with TRBD1. The CDR3 protein sequence reads: CASSPDRDYGYTF. The DNA sequence follows: TGTGCCAGCTCACCCGACAGGGACTATGGCTACACCTTC.